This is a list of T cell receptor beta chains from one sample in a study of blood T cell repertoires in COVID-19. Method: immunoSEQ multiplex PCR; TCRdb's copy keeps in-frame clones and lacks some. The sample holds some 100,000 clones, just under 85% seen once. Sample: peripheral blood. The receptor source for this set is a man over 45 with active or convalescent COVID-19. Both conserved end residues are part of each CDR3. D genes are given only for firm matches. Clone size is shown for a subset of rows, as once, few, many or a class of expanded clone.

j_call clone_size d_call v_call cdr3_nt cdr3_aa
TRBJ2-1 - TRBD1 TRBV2 TGTGCCAGCAGACGACAGGGGTGGGATGAGCAGTTCTTC CASRRQGWDEQFF
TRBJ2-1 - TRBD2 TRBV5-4 TGTGCCAGCAGCTTGGGGGGGACTAGTCGGGCGAAATACAATGAGCAGTTCTTC CASSLGGTSRAKYNEQFF
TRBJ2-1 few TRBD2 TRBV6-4 TGTGCCAGCAGTGACAAAACTAGCGGCTACAATGAGCAGTTCTTC CASSDKTSGYNEQFF
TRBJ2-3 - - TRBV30 TGTGCCTGGAATACAGGGCGTAGCACAGATACGCAGTATTTT CAWNTGRSTDTQYF
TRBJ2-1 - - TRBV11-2 TGTGCCAGCAGCTTAGGTCTAGTTAATGAGCAGTTCTTC CASSLGLVNEQFF
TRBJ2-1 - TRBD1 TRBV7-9 TGTGCCAGCCTACAGGGGTGGGATGAGCAGTTCTTC CASLQGWDEQFF
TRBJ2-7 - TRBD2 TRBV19 TGTGCAACCGGGACTAGCGGTTACGAGCAGTACTTC CATGTSGYEQYF
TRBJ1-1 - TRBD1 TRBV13 TGTGCCAGCAGCGCTTACAGGGGACCCATGAACACTGAAGCTTTCTTT CASSAYRGPMNTEAFF
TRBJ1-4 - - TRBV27 TGTGCCAGCAGGGGGGGGATTAATGAAAAACTGTTTTTT CASRGGINEKLFF
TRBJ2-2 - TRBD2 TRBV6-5 TGTGCCAGCAGTTACTCGAGCGGGAGAGCCGGGGAGCTGTTTTTT CASSYSSGRAGELFF
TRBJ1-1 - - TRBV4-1 TGCGCCAGCAGCCAAGCCTCGACAGGCTACACTGAAGCTTTCTTT CASSQASTGYTEAFF
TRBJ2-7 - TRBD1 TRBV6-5 TGTGCCAGCAGTCTCCGGGACAGGGTAGACGAGCAGTACTTC CASSLRDRVDEQYF
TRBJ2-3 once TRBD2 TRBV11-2 TGTGCCAGCAGCTTGTCCCCGGGCGGGAGAGATACGCAGTATTTT CASSLSPGGRDTQYF
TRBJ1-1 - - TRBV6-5 TGTGCCAGCAGTTTCTCAGGGGAAGGCACTGAAGCTTTCTTT CASSFSGEGTEAFF
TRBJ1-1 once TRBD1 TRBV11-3 TGTGCCAGCAGCTTAGCCGGGACAGCTGACACTGAAGCTTTCTTT CASSLAGTADTEAFF
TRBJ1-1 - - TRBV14 TGTGCCAGCAGCCAATCAATCAACACTGAAGCTTTCTTT CASSQSINTEAFF
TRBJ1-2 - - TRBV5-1 TGCGCCAGCAGATTTAACAGGGCTGGCTACACCTTC CASRFNRAGYTF
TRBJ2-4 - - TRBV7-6 TGTGCCAGCAGCTTAGCTTTTGGGGCCGAAAACATTCAGTACTTC CASSLAFGAENIQYF